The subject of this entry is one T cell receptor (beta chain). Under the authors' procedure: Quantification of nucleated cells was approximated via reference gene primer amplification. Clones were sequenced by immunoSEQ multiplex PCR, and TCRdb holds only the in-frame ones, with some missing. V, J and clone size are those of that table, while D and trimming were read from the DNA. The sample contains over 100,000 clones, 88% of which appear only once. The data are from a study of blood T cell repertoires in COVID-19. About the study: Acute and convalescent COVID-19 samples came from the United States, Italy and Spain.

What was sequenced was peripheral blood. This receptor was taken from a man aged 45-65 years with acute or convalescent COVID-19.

The CDR3 spells CASSGGDVLSGNTIYF. The CDR3 DNA follows: TGTGCCAGCAGTGGGGGGGACGTACTTTCTGGAAACACCATATATTTT. This chain uses TRBV2 with TRBJ1-3, with a tentative D call TRBD1 (5 bases). CDR1 SNHLY and CDR2 FYNNEI come from the germline V gene. V shed 4 bases and J shed 1 base, with 14 bases lying between them. CDR3 length equals 16 residues.